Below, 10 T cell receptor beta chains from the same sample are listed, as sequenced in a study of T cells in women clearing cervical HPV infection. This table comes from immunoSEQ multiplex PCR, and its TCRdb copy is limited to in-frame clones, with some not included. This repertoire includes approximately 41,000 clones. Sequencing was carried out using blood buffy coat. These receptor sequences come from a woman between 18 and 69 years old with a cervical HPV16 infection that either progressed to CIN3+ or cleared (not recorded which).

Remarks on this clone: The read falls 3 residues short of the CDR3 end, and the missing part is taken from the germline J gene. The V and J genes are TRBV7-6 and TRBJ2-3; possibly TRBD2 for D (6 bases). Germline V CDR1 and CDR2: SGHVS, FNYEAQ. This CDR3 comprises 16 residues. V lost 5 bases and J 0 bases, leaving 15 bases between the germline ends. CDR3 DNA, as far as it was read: TGTGCCAGCAGCCCTGCGGGGCATGCTAGCACAGATACG. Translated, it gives CASSPAGHASTDT. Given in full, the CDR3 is CASSPAGHASTDTQYF.

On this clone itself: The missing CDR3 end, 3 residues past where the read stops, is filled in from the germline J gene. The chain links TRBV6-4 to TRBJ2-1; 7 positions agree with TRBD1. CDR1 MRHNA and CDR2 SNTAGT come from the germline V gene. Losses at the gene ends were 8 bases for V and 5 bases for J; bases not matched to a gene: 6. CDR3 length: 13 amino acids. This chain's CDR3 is CASRDSPDNEQFF. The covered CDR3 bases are TGTGCCAGCCGGGACAGCCCCGACAATGAG.

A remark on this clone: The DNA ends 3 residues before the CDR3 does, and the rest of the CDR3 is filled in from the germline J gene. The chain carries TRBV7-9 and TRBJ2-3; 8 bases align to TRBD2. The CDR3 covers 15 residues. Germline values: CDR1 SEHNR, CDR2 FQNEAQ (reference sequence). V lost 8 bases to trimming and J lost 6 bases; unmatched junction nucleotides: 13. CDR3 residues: CASLRGLESYDTQYF. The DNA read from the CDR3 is TGTGCCAGCCTGAGGGGACTAGAGTCATATGATACG. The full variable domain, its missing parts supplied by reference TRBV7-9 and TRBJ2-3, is DTGVSQNPRHKITKRGQNVTFRCDPISEHNRLYWYRQTLGQGPEFLTYFQNEAQLEKSRLLSDRFSAERPKGSFSTLEIQRTEQGDSAMYLCASLRGLESYDTQYFGPGTRLTVL.

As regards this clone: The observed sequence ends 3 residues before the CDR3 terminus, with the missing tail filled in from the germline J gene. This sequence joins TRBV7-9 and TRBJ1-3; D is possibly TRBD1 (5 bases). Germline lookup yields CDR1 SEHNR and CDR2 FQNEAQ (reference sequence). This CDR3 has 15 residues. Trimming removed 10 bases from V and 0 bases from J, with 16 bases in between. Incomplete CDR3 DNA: TGTGCCACTACCGAGGGCAGGGACTCTGGAAACACC. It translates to CATTEGRDSGNT. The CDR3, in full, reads CATTEGRDSGNTIYF.

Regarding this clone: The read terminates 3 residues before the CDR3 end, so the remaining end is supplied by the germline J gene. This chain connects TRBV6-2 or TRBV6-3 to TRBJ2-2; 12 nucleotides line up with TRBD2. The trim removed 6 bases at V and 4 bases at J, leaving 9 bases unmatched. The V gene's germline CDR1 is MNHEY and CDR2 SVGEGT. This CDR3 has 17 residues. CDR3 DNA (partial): TGTGCCAGCAGCCAACTAGCGGGAGGCGCGGGCACCGGGGAG. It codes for CASSQLAGGAGTGE. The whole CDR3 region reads CASSQLAGGAGTGELFF.

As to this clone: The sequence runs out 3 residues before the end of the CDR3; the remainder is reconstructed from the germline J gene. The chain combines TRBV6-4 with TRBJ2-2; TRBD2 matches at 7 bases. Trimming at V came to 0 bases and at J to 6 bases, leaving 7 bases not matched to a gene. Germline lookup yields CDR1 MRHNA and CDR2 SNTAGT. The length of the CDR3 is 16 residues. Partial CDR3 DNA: TGTGCCAGCAGTGACTCAGGGCGGGAGAGGGCCGGGGAG. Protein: CASSDSGRERAGE. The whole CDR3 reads CASSDSGRERAGELFF.

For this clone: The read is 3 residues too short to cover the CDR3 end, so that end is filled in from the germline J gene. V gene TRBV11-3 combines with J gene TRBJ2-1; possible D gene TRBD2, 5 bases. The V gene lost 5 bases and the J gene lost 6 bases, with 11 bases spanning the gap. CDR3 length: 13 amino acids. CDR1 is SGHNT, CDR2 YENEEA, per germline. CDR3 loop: CASSPSGSNEQFF. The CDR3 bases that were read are TGTGCCAGCAGCCCGTCGGGGAGCAATGAG.

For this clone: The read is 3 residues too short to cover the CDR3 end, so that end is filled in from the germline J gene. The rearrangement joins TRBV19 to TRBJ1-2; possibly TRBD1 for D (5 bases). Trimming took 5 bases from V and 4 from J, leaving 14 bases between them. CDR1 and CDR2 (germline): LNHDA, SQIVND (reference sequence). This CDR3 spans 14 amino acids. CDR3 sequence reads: CASSATTVTYGYTF. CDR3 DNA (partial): TGTGCCAGTAGTGCTACGACAGTAACCTATGGC. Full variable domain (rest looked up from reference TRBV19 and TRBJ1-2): DGGITQSPKYLFRKEGQNVTLSCEQNLNHDAMYWYRQDPGQGLRLIYYSQIVNDFQKGDIAEGYSVSREKKESFPLTVTSAQKNPTAFYLCASSATTVTYGYTFGSGTRLTVV.

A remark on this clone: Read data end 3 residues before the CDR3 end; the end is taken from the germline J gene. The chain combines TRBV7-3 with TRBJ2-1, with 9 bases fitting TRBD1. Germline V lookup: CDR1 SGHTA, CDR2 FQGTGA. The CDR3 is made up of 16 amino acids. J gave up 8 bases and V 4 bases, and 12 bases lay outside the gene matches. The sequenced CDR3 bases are TGTGCCAGCAGCTCTTACGGACAGGGGAGTGTAGATGAG. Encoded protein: CASSSYGQGSVDE. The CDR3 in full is CASSSYGQGSVDEQFF.

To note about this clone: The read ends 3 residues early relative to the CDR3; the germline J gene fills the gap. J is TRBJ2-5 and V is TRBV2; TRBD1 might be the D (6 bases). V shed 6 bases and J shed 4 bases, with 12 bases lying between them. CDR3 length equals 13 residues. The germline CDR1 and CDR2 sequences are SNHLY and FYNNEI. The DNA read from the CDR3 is TGTGCCAGCAGCATAGGGGGTGGAGAGACC. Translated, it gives CASSIGGGET. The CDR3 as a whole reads CASSIGGGETQYF.